These 23 T cell receptor beta chains originate from one sample sequenced in a study of shared clonotypes between healthy human individuals. TCRdb's table, derived via immunoSEQ multiplex PCR, lists solely in-frame clones and lacks some. The sample contains some 2,000,000 clones, 90% to 97% of which appear only once. Sequencing used naive CD4+ T cells sorted from blood. This sample's subset: CD45RA+ positively selected. The receptors originated from a man aged 18 to 30 in good health.

This chain connects TRBV11-3 to TRBJ2-5; D unclear. The CDR3 sequence is 13 residues long. Germline CDR1 is SGHNT and CDR2 is YENEEA. The V end was cut by 2 bases, the J end by 1 base, with 5 bases between. The CDR3 region is CASSLSGQETQYF. In nucleotides, the CDR3 is TGTGCCAGCAGCTTAAGTGGCCAAGAGACCCAGTACTTC.

The V and J genes are TRBV18 and TRBJ2-3; either TRBD1 or TRBD2 may supply D (5 bases each). V lost 3 bases, J lost 6 bases, and 13 bases lay in between. Germline CDR1 KGHSH, CDR2 LQKENI. The CDR3 consists of 14 residues. The CDR3 protein is CASSPGTPPDTQYF. The CDR3 DNA sequence: TGTGCCAGCTCACCTGGGACCCCTCCGGATACGCAGTATTTT.

This clone appeared once. The chain combines TRBV7-2 with TRBJ2-4, with D possibly TRBD2 on 6 matching bases. Germline lookup yields CDR1 SGHTA and CDR2 FQGNSA. CDR3 length equals 15 residues. Deletions cut 6 bases from V and 3 bases from J, with 15 bases between. The CDR3 reads CASSSPWGDKNIQYF. CDR3 bases: TGTGCCAGCAGTTCCCCTTGGGGGGACAAAAACATTCAGTACTTC.

This clone was detected only once. The rearrangement uses TRBV5-1 and TRBJ2-5; TRBD1 might be the D (6 bases). The CDR3 length is 16 residues. In germline, CDR1 is SGHRS, CDR2 YFSETQ. V lost 0 bases, J lost 5 bases, and 17 bases lay in between. The CDR3 coding sequence is TGCGCCAGCAGCTTGGCCGGGGTGACAGGATGGGAGACCCAGTACTTC. Protein sequence: CASSLAGVTGWETQYF.

The J gene is TRBJ1-5, the V gene TRBV30, with D unresolved. Germline lookup yields CDR1 GTSNPN and CDR2 SVGIG (reference sequence). This CDR3 comprises 17 residues. V was clipped by 0 bases and J by 0 bases, with 15 bases between them. Here the CDR3 DNA reads TGTGCCTGGAGTGTTGGGATGGGAGGAGTTAGCAATCAGCCCCAGCATTTT. Its translation is CAWSVGMGGVSNQPQHF. Filled out from reference TRBV30 and TRBJ1-5, the complete variable domain reads SQTIHQWPATLVQPVGSPLSLECTVEGTSNPNLYWYRQAAGRGLQLLFYSVGIGQISSEVPQNLSASRPQDRQFILSSKKLLLSDSGFYLCAWSVGMGGVSNQPQHFGDGTRLSIL.

V and J are TRBV19 and TRBJ1-2; D not certain. The CDR3 contains 11 residues. V shed 5 bases and J shed 5 bases, with 6 bases lying between them. Germline CDR1 is LNHDA and CDR2 is SQIVND (reference sequence). This CDR3 is CASSFLYGYTF. Here the CDR3 DNA reads TGTGCCAGTAGTTTCCTATATGGCTACACCTTC.

This chain connects TRBV30 to TRBJ1-4; no clear D gene. CDR3 length: 16 residues. The V end lost 1 base, the J end lost 0 bases, and 12 bases lay between the germline ends. CDR1 and CDR2 from the germline V gene are GTSNPN and SVGIG (reference sequence). The chain's CDR3 is CAWSAGAQATNEKLFF. CDR3 DNA sequence: TGTGCCTGGAGTGCAGGTGCGCAAGCAACTAATGAAAAACTGTTTTTT.

The chain carries TRBV19 and TRBJ1-5; D not resolved. The CDR3 totals 18 residues. Germline CDR1 reads LNHDA; CDR2 reads SQIVND (reference sequence). V lost 3 bases to trimming and J lost 4 bases, with 22 bases between them. This CDR3 is CASSIGSNSALGNQPQHF. CDR3 nucleotide sequence: TGTGCCAGTAGTATCGGCTCTAATTCCGCTCTAGGAAATCAGCCCCAGCATTTT.

The CDR3 reads CASSLNPGGPSGNTIYF. CDR3 coding DNA: TGTGCCAGCAGCTTAAACCCGGGGGGGCCCTCTGGAAACACCATATATTTT. J is TRBJ1-3 and V is TRBV7-2; a possible D gene is TRBD1 (6 bases). This CDR3 region has 17 residues. V was trimmed by 2 bases and J by 0 bases, leaving 14 bases between them. Germline V CDR1 and CDR2: SGHTA, FQGNSA.

As concerns this clone: This sample also contains other DNA sequences that code for the same CDR3. The V call is TRBV6-5, the J call TRBJ1-1; 7 positions agree with TRBD1. The CDR3 has 15 residues. V trimming: 5 bases; J trimming: 1 base; junction bases outside the gene matches: 7. Germline V gene lookup returns CDR1 MNHEY and CDR2 SVGAGI. The CDR3 region is CASSRTGVGNTEAFF. The DNA for the CDR3 is TGTGCCAGCAGTCGAACAGGGGTCGGGAACACTGAAGCTTTCTTT.

The chain employs TRBV28 and TRBJ2-5, with TRBD2 identical over 8 bases. This CDR3 has 14 residues. V dropped 8 bases and J dropped 4; count of bases not matched to a gene: 9. CDR1 is MDHEN and CDR2 is SYDVKM in the germline V gene. CDR3 DNA sequence: TGTGCCAGCTTCGACGGGGGGGCCGTAGAGACCCAGTACTTC. Translating it yields CASFDGGAVETQYF.

The chain joins TRBV9 to TRBJ1-6, with D possibly matching TRBD1 (5 bases). Germline V gives CDR1 SGDLS, CDR2 YYNGEE. The CDR3 consists of 14 residues. The V and J ends lost 1 base and 13 bases respectively, with 15 bases between them. CDR3 residues: CASSVNWGPSPLHF. The CDR3 region has the DNA TGTGCCAGCAGCGTAAATTGGGGACCCAGCCCCCTCCACTTT.

With respect to this clone: Distinct nucleotide sequences in the sample also encode this CDR3. The rearrangement links TRBV5-1 to TRBJ1-3; possible D gene TRBD1, 5 bases. The germline V gene encodes CDR1 SGHRS and CDR2 YFSETQ. With 0 bases removed from V and 1 base from J, the gap between germline ends came to 8 bases. This CDR3 region has 15 residues. The CDR3 coding sequence is TGCGCCAGCAGCTTGGCAGGGAGTTCTGGAAACACCATATATTTT. As protein: CASSLAGSSGNTIYF.

V usage is TRBV30 and J usage is TRBJ2-1, with 10 bases fitting TRBD2. Per the germline V gene, CDR1 is GTSNPN and CDR2 is SVGIG (reference sequence). The junction had 5 bases not matched to a gene; V was cut back by 4 bases and J by 2 bases. The CDR3 is 15 amino acids. The CDR3 loop is CAWKQGLATYNEQFF. The CDR3, as DNA: TGTGCCTGGAAGCAGGGACTAGCGACCTACAATGAGCAGTTCTTC.

The rearrangement joins TRBV13 to TRBJ2-1; D call uncertain. This CDR3 comprises 13 residues. Germline V gives CDR1 PRHDT, CDR2 FYEKMQ (reference sequence). V was trimmed by 7 bases and J by 9 bases, leaving 16 bases between them. The CDR3 region has the DNA TGTGCCAGCACTCTGCCAGTGTTGAGTGAGCAGTTCTTC. It is translated as CASTLPVLSEQFF.

Worth noting for this clone: Other DNA sequences of this sample code for an identical CDR3. The CDR3 DNA follows: TGTGCCTGGAGTGTACGGGGGTCTGAAGCTTTCTTT. Its protein product is CAWSVRGSEAFF. The rearrangement uses TRBV30 and TRBJ1-1; maybe TRBD1 (5 bases). Germline CDR1 is GTSNPN and CDR2 is SVGIG (reference sequence). CDR3 length equals 12 residues. Trimming took off 0 bases at V and 6 bases at J, with 8 bases between the two ends.

The rearrangement links TRBV14 to TRBJ2-5; D is undetermined. Germline CDR1 and CDR2: SGHDN and FVKESK. Trimming shortened V by 1 base and J by 7 bases, and 4 bases separated the two germline ends. The CDR3 is 11 amino acids. CDR3 residues: CASSQAATQYF. As DNA, the CDR3 is TGTGCCAGCAGCCAAGCGGCGACCCAGTACTTC. The whole variable domain, remainder taken from reference TRBV14 and TRBJ2-5, is EAGVTQFPSHSVIEKGQTVTLRCDPISGHDNLYWYRRVMGKEIKFLLHFVKESKQDESGMPNNRFLAERTGGTYSTLKVQPAELEDSGVYFCASSQAATQYFGPGTRLLVL.

This clone was detected only once. Other DNA sequences within the sample encode an identical CDR3. The gene calls are TRBV28 and TRBJ1-3; D is unclear. Germline lookup yields CDR1 MDHEN and CDR2 SYDVKM. The ends were cut back, 4 bases at V and 0 bases at J, with 10 bases in the middle. The CDR3 extends over 15 amino acids. CDR3 sequence reads: CASSSPGSSGNTIYF. The CDR3 bases are TGTGCCAGCAGTTCCCCGGGGAGCTCTGGAAACACCATATATTTT.

This chain links TRBV6-1 with TRBJ2-4; D tentatively fits TRBD1 or TRBD2 (5 bases each). V dropped 3 bases and J dropped 15 bases, with 18 bases sitting between them. Germline values: CDR1 MNHNS, CDR2 SASEGT. The CDR3 runs to 13 residues. CDR3 residues: CASSEPGPRRGYF. Here the CDR3 DNA reads TGTGCCAGCAGTGAGCCGGGACCTCGAAGGGGGTACTTC.

This clone was seen a single time. The chain carries TRBV10-3 and TRBJ1-6; no reliable D call. The V end was cut by 6 bases, the J end by 5 bases, with 11 bases between. CDR1 is ENHRY and CDR2 is SYGVKD in the germline V gene. The CDR3 runs 14 residues. The CDR3 loop reads CAIRVGLNNSPLHF. In DNA, the CDR3 is TGTGCCATCAGAGTCGGACTAAATAATTCACCCCTCCACTTT.

The chain has TRBV5-6 and TRBJ2-5; 7 nucleotides align to TRBD1. With 4 bases clipped from V and 1 base from J, the junction kept 7 bases outside the gene matches. Germline V gene sequence: CDR1 SGHDT, CDR2 YYEEEE. This CDR3 region has 15 residues. Written as DNA, the CDR3 is TGTGCCAGCAGCCAAAAGGGACAGTTCCAAGAGACCCAGTACTTC. This sequence encodes CASSQKGQFQETQYF.

The chain has TRBV7-2 and TRBJ2-1, with 9 bases that match TRBD2. V was clipped by 7 bases and J by 6 bases; unmatched bases: 7. This CDR3 comprises 14 residues. From germline, CDR1 is SGHTA and CDR2 FQGNSA. The CDR3 region is CASTPGLASNEQFF. The CDR3 nucleotides are TGTGCCAGCACCCCCGGACTAGCGTCCAATGAGCAGTTCTTC. Variable domain in full (rest from reference TRBV7-2 and TRBJ2-1): GAGVSQSPSNKVTEKGKDVELRCDPISGHTALYWYRQSLGQGLEFLIYFQGNSAPDKSGLPSDRFSAERTGGSVSTLTIQRTQQEDSAVYLCASTPGLASNEQFFGPGTRLTVL.

The chain carries TRBV11-2 and TRBJ1-4; 9 bases fit TRBD1. The CDR3 extends over 15 amino acids. The J segment lost 7 bases and the V segment lost 5 bases, leaving 8 bases of the junction unmatched. From germline, CDR1 is SGHAT and CDR2 FQNNGV. This chain's CDR3 is CASSLPTGGGEKLFF. The DNA of the CDR3 is TGTGCCAGCAGCCTACCGACAGGGGGGGGTGAAAAACTGTTTTTT.